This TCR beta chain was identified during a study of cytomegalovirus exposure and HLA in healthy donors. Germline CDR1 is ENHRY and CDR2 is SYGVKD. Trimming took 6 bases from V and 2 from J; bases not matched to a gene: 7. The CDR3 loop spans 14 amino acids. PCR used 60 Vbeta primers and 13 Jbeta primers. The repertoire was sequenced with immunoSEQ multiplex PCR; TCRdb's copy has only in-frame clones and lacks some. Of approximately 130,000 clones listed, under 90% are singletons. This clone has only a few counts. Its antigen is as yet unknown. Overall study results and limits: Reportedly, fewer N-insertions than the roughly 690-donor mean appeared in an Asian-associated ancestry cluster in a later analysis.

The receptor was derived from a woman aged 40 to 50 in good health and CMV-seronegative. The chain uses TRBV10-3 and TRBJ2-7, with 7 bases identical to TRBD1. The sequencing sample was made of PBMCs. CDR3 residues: CAISGTAAPYEQYF. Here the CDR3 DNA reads TGTGCCATCAGCGGGACAGCAGCTCCCTACGAGCAGTACTTC.